A selection of T cell receptor beta chains follows, all from one sample in a study of blood T cell repertoires in COVID-19. Clones were sequenced by immunoSEQ multiplex PCR, and TCRdb holds only the in-frame ones, with some missing. The sample yields about 120,000 clones, 70% to 90% seen once. The sample comprised peripheral blood. The receptors were sampled from a man younger than 45 with acute or convalescent COVID-19. CDR3s include the opening cysteine and the closing phenylalanine or tryptophan. A D gene is named only where the DNA matches it firmly. Some rows have no size entry. The others give once, few or many, or a class for an expanded clone.

NA | TRBD2 | TRBJ2-2 | TRBV6-4 | CASRSTSGVPLNTGELFF | TGTGCCAGCAGGTCAACTAGCGGGGTTCCTTTGAACACCGGGGAGCTGTTTTTT
NA | TRBD2 | TRBJ2-3 | TRBV4-1 | CASSQDPSGGGWGTQYF | TGCGCCAGCAGCCAAGATCCTAGCGGGGGTGGGTGGGGTACGCAGTATTTT
NA | NA | TRBJ2-5 | TRBV9 | CASSVGIFSSAETQYF | TGTGCCAGCAGCGTAGGGATTTTTTCTAGCGCCGAGACCCAGTACTTC
NA | NA | TRBJ2-5 | TRBV5-1 | CASSLDEAGLLQETQYF | TGCGCCAGCAGCTTGGATGAGGCGGGACTCCTCCAAGAGACCCAGTACTTC
NA | NA | TRBJ1-5 | TRBV4-1 | CASSLDRSNQPQHF | TGCGCCAGCAGCCTCGACAGGAGCAATCAGCCCCAGCATTTT
NA | TRBD1 | TRBJ1-6 | TRBV3-1/TRBV3-2 | CASSQGRTGGYNSPLHF | TGTGCCAGCAGCCAAGGCCGGACAGGAGGTTATAATTCACCCCTCCACTTT
NA | TRBD2 | TRBJ2-3 | TRBV11-3 | CASPRGEREGQASTDTQYF | TGTGCCAGCCCCCGGGGGGAGCGGGAGGGCCAGGCTAGCACAGATACGCAGTATTTT
NA | TRBD1 | TRBJ2-3 | TRBV30 | CAWGPYRLSGQMSNTQYF | TGTGCCTGGGGCCCATACCGGCTATCGGGACAGATGTCAAATACGCAGTATTTT
NA | NA | TRBJ2-7 | TRBV3-1/TRBV3-2 | CASSQVSGRGSYEQYF | TGTGCCAGCAGCCAAGTTTCAGGTAGGGGTTCCTACGAGCAGTACTTC
NA | TRBD1 | TRBJ1-2 | TRBV7-8 | CASSPLGRDRVYGYTF | TGTGCCAGCAGCCCCCTAGGCCGGGACAGGGTCTATGGCTACACCTTC
NA | NA | TRBJ2-7 | TRBV11-3 | CASSFRRYRKYEQYF | TGTGCCAGCAGCTTTCGTAGGTACAGAAAATACGAGCAGTACTTC
NA | NA | TRBJ1-5 | TRBV5-5 | CASSLAGQGQPQHF | TGTGCCAGCAGCTTGGCCGGGCAGGGGCAGCCCCAGCATTTT
once | TRBD1 | TRBJ1-6 | TRBV28 | CASSLGPTGSPLHF | TGTGCCAGCAGTTTAGGTCCGACAGGGTCACCCCTCCACTTT
once | NA | TRBJ2-1 | TRBV25-1 | CASSEYPGRKGEQFF | TGTGCCAGCAGTGAATATCCAGGGCGCAAGGGTGAGCAGTTCTTC
few | TRBD2 | TRBJ2-2 | TRBV18 | CASSRYSGKNTGELFF | TGTGCCAGCTCACGATATAGCGGGAAGAACACCGGGGAGCTGTTTTTT
NA | TRBD1 | TRBJ1-1 | TRBV30 | CAWSVLLTGDTEAFF | TGTGCCTGGAGTGTACTATTGACAGGGGACACTGAAGCTTTCTTT
NA | TRBD1 | TRBJ1-1 | TRBV27 | CASSLWRQGLQNTEAFF | TGTGCCAGCAGTTTATGGAGACAGGGGCTTCAGAACACTGAAGCTTTCTTT
NA | TRBD1 | TRBJ1-2 | TRBV27 | CASSLTGGDYGYTF | TGTGCCAGCAGTCTGACAGGGGGAGACTATGGCTACACCTTC
NA | NA | TRBJ2-2 | TRBV19 | CASRRPGITNTGELFF | TGTGCCAGTAGAAGGCCGGGGATCACGAACACCGGGGAGCTGTTTTTT
NA | NA | TRBJ2-7 | TRBV6-5 | CASSYSSSTYEQYF | TGTGCCAGCAGTTACTCGAGTAGTACCTACGAGCAGTACTTC
NA | TRBD1 | TRBJ2-7 | TRBV6-2/TRBV6-3 | CASSPPTGSYEQYF | TGTGCCAGCAGCCCCCCGACAGGGTCCTACGAGCAGTACTTC
NA | TRBD1 | TRBJ1-1 | TRBV9 | CASSVGIGQGPTEAFF | TGTGCCAGCAGCGTAGGAATTGGACAGGGGCCAACTGAAGCTTTCTTT
once | TRBD2 | TRBJ2-3 | TRBV9 | CASSVRGVADTQYF | TGTGCCAGCAGCGTGCGGGGGGTGGCAGATACGCAGTATTTT
few | TRBD1 | TRBJ2-3 | TRBV30 | CAWSVKGASDTQYF | TGTGCCTGGAGTGTAAAGGGGGCTTCAGATACGCAGTATTTT
NA | TRBD1 | TRBJ2-1 | TRBV7-9 | CASSKPTGGPYNEQFF | TGTGCCAGCAGCAAGCCCACAGGGGGTCCCTACAATGAGCAGTTCTTC
NA | TRBD1 | TRBJ2-5 | TRBV3-1/TRBV3-2 | CASSPRTGARVMGETQYF | TGTGCCAGCAGCCCCCGGACAGGGGCAAGAGTCATGGGAGAGACCCAGTACTTC
NA | NA | TRBJ1-3 | TRBV4-1 | CASSQVVVSGNTIYF | TGCGCCAGCAGCCAAGTGGTAGTCTCTGGAAACACCATATATTTT
few | TRBD2 | TRBJ2-7 | TRBV7-6 | CASSLVSGESYEQYF | TGTGCCAGCAGCTTAGTAAGCGGGGAGTCCTACGAGCAGTACTTC
once | TRBD1 | TRBJ2-6 | TRBV6-5 | CASSTDRAGANVLTF | TGTGCCAGCAGCACAGACAGGGCTGGGGCCAACGTCCTGACTTTC
NA | TRBD1 | TRBJ2-5 | TRBV10-3 | CAISYKIGGGAGGQETQYF | TGTGCCATCAGTTACAAGATTGGTGGTGGTGCAGGGGGCCAAGAGACCCAGTACTTC
once | TRBD2 | TRBJ2-2 | TRBV3-1/TRBV3-2 | CASSQFAGDTGELFF | TGTGCCAGCAGCCAATTCGCGGGGGACACCGGGGAGCTGTTTTTT
NA | NA | TRBJ1-4 | TRBV6-1 | CASSDPPGQGPVKLFF | TGTGCCAGCAGTGACCCACCGGGACAAGGGCCAGTAAAACTGTTTTTT
NA | TRBD2 | TRBJ2-1 | TRBV29-1 | CSVGGLADYNEQFF | TGCAGCGTAGGGGGACTAGCGGACTACAATGAGCAGTTCTTC
NA | NA | TRBJ2-1 | TRBV5-1 | CASSLGGFQIPYNEQFF | TGCGCCAGCAGCTTGGGCGGCTTCCAAATCCCCTACAATGAGCAGTTCTTC
once | NA | TRBJ1-1 | TRBV5-1 | CASSLVGVRTEAFF | TGCGCCAGCAGCTTGGTCGGGGTTAGGACTGAAGCTTTCTTT
NA | NA | TRBJ1-4 | TRBV29-1 | CSVPDSFNEKLFF | TGCAGCGTGCCCGACAGCTTTAATGAAAAACTGTTTTTT
NA | TRBD2 | TRBJ2-1 | TRBV9 | CASSVDLAGGKMFF | TGTGCCAGCAGCGTGGATCTAGCGGGAGGGAAGATGTTCTTC
NA | NA | TRBJ1-2 | TRBV4-3 | CASSQDRGIGYGYTF | TGCGCCAGCAGCCAAGACCGAGGGATCGGCTATGGCTACACCTTC
NA | TRBD2 | TRBJ2-3 | TRBV2 | CASSWTSGSGATSTDTQYF | TGTGCCAGCAGTTGGACTAGCGGGAGTGGCGCCACTAGCACAGATACGCAGTATTTT
NA | NA | TRBJ1-1 | TRBV9 | CASSVVSGTEAFF | TGTGCCAGCAGCGTAGTATCCGGCACTGAAGCTTTCTTT
NA | TRBD1 | TRBJ2-5 | TRBV7-9 | CASSSTGAGETQYF | TGTGCCAGCAGCTCGACAGGGGCCGGGGAGACCCAGTACTTC
NA | NA | TRBJ2-1 | TRBV5-1 | CASSLDLNNEQFF | TGCGCCAGCAGCTTGGACTTGAACAATGAGCAGTTCTTC
NA | TRBD2 | TRBJ2-5 | TRBV3-1/TRBV3-2 | CASSQDPSGREETQYF | TGTGCCAGCAGCCAAGATCCTAGCGGGAGGGAAGAGACCCAGTACTTC
few | TRBD2 | TRBJ2-1 | TRBV6-5 | CASSYSLRGGWNEQFF | TGTGCCAGCAGTTACTCGCTGCGGGGGGGGTGGAATGAGCAGTTCTTC
NA | NA | TRBJ2-7 | TRBV2 | CASSHRDEQYF | TGTGCCAGCAGTCACAGGGACGAGCAGTACTTC
NA | TRBD2 | TRBJ2-3 | TRBV9 | CASSGTSGRATDTQYF | TGTGCCAGCAGCGGAACTAGCGGGAGGGCAACAGATACGCAGTATTTT
NA | TRBD1 | TRBJ2-1 | TRBV6-6 | CASSYRQGVYNEQFF | TGTGCCAGCAGTTACCGACAGGGTGTTTACAATGAGCAGTTCTTC
NA | NA | TRBJ2-1 | TRBV5-1 | CASSGPDRTYNEQFF | TGCGCCAGCAGCGGACCCGACAGGACCTACAATGAGCAGTTCTTC
NA | NA | TRBJ2-2 | TRBV29-1 | CSVGDTGELFF | TGCAGCGTTGGCGACACCGGGGAGCTGTTTTTT
NA | TRBD2 | TRBJ2-1 | TRBV3-1/TRBV3-2 | CASSQDPAREWGNEQFF | TGTGCCAGCAGCCAAGATCCGGCGCGGGAGTGGGGGAATGAGCAGTTCTTC
once | TRBD1 | TRBJ1-1 | TRBV10-1 | CASSEERTGPVSEAFF | TGCGCCAGCAGTGAGGAGAGGACAGGGCCGGTCTCTGAAGCTTTCTTT
NA | TRBD1 | TRBJ1-4 | TRBV5-1 | CASSYTGAGEKLFF | TGCGCCAGCAGCTATACAGGGGCGGGTGAAAAACTGTTTTTT
NA | NA | TRBJ1-3 | TRBV9 | CASSGAPQGHSGNTIYF | TGTGCCAGCAGCGGAGCCCCGCAGGGTCACTCTGGAAACACCATATATTTT
NA | TRBD2 | TRBJ2-5 | TRBV3-1/TRBV3-2 | CASSQVAGGLWETQYF | TGTGCCAGCAGCCAAGTAGCGGGGGGGCTCTGGGAGACCCAGTACTTC
NA | TRBD2 | TRBJ2-1 | TRBV4-1 | CASSPGLTRGDEQFF | TGCGCCAGCAGCCCGGGACTAACTCGGGGGGATGAGCAGTTCTTC
NA | TRBD2 | TRBJ2-5 | TRBV3-1/TRBV3-2 | CASSHSGSRQETQYF | TGTGCCAGCAGCCATAGCGGGAGTCGCCAAGAGACCCAGTACTTC
NA | NA | TRBJ2-1 | TRBV4-1 | CASSHLSGTLNNEQFF | TGCGCCAGCAGCCACCTGAGCGGGACATTAAACAATGAGCAGTTCTTC
once | TRBD1 | TRBJ1-2 | TRBV4-1 | CASSQNRQGLNYGYTF | TGCGCCAGCAGCCAAAACCGACAGGGTTTGAACTATGGCTACACCTTC
NA | NA | TRBJ2-5 | TRBV5-1 | CASSLANSRETQYF | TGCGCCAGCAGCTTGGCCAATAGCCGTGAGACCCAGTACTTC